This entry is about one T cell receptor (beta chain). This sample is drawn from a study of CD8 T cells in Susac syndrome. Trimming removed 5 bases from V and 0 bases from J; junction bases left unmatched: 17. This CDR3 region has 20 residues. Germline-derived CDR1 and CDR2 are MDHEN and SYDVKM. From blood CD8+ and CD4+ T cells, TCR beta sequences were generated. RNA was extracted with the RNeasy kit, and a quantity of about 0.45 to 1 ug was reverse transcribed using random hexamers. TCRdb independently ran MiXCR on the immunoSEQ multiplex PCR reads; one entry per CDR3 protein. This sample has 130,000 to 150,000 distinct CDR3 sequences, with roughly 95% found just once.

The chain couples TRBV28 to TRBJ1-5, with TRBD1 matching 9 bases. The sequence came from a human donor with Susac syndrome. The sample comprised CD4+ T cells from PBMCs. DNA for the CDR3: TGTGCCAGCAGTCATAGTTTTACCGGGACAGGGTTGGGTAGCAATCAGCCCCAGCATTTT. Amino acids: CASSHSFTGTGLGSNQPQHF.